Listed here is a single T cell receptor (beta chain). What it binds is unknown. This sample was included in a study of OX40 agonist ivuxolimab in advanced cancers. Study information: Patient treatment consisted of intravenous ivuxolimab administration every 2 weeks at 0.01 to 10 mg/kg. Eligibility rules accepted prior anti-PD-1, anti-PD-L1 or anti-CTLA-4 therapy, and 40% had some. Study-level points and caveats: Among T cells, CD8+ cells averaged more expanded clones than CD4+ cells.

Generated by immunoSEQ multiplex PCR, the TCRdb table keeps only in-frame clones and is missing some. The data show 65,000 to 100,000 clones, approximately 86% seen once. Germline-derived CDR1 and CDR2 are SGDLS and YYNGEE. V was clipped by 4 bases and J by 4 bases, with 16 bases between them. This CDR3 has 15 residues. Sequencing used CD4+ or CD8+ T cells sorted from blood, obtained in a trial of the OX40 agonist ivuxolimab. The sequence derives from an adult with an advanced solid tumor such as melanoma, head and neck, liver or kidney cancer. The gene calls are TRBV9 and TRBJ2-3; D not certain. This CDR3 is CASSRLSVGSDTQYF. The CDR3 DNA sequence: TGTGCCAGCAGCCGACTCTCGGTGGGATCAGATACGCAGTATTTT.